The source of this TCR beta chain is a study of T cell responses to AZD1222 COVID-19 vaccine. Notes on the study in general: It should be noted that donors were predominantly white British and more often female, and clonal diversity was possibly underestimated. In the spike-specific TCR repertoire, nearly half reportedly target unmutated variant regions.

This table comes from immunoSEQ multiplex PCR, and its TCRdb copy is limited to in-frame clones, with some not included. The sample records 110,000 to 150,000 clones, around nine tenths being singletons. The CDR3 is 15 amino acids. CDR1 and CDR2 from the germline V gene are MGHRA and YSYEKL. Trimming stripped 4 bases from V and 0 bases from J, with 12 bases between. This clone showed up many times. Its target is not known. The sequence came from an adult in good health. This specimen was peripheral blood, taken on day 0 of AZD1222 vaccination. This rearrangement joins TRBV4-1 to TRBJ1-1; perhaps TRBD1 as D (5 bases). In nucleotides, the CDR3 is TGCGCCAGCAGCCCACTTGGGACTGTGAACACTGAAGCTTTCTTT. The encoded protein is CASSPLGTVNTEAFF.